A single sample is the source of the 19 T cell receptor beta chains below, sequenced in a study of response to subunit inactivated influenza vaccine. In TCRdb, the RT-PCR reads were re-called with MiXCR into one record per CDR3 protein. Here the sample spans approximately 730,000 distinct CDR3 sequences, approximately 13% being singletons. The starting material was PBMCs from blood, obtained approximately 15 days before vaccination. These TCRs come from a man aged 50 to 60 who received an inactivated influenza vaccine.

A few counts support this clonotype. V gene TRBV2 combines with J gene TRBJ1-5; 7 positions agree with TRBD1. Per the germline V gene, CDR1 is SNHLY and CDR2 is FYNNEI. This CDR3 has 15 amino acids. J lost 0 bases, V lost 9 bases, and 8 bases had no gene match. Here the CDR3 DNA reads TGTGCCAGTCGGGACAGCTTTTATAGCAATCAGCCCCAGCATTTT. It is translated as CASRDSFYSNQPQHF.

This clonotype was detected many times. V gene TRBV28 combines with J gene TRBJ2-6; D unclear. This CDR3 comprises 16 residues. Trimming took 8 bases from V and 0 from J, leaving 14 bases between them. CDR1 and CDR2 from the germline V gene are MDHEN and SYDVKM. As DNA, the CDR3 is TGTGCCAGCTCCCGTAATACCCTCTCTGGGGCCAACGTCCTGACTTTC. It is translated as CASSRNTLSGANVLTF.

This clonotype was picked up a small number of times. V and J are TRBV27 and TRBJ2-7; D remains unclear. The V end lost 0 bases, the J end lost 0 bases, and 12 bases lay between the germline ends. Germline assignment: CDR1 MNHEY and CDR2 SMNVEV (reference sequence). This CDR3 comprises 16 residues. CDR3 region: CASSLSWTVSSYEQYF. In DNA, the CDR3 is TGTGCCAGCAGTTTATCCTGGACGGTAAGCTCCTACGAGCAGTACTTC.

For the CDR3, the DNA is TGTGCCATCAGCGACAGAGGCAATCAGCCCCAGCATTTT. Translated, it gives CAISDRGNQPQHF. The genes are TRBV10-3 and TRBJ1-5, with D possibly TRBD1 on 5 matching bases. This CDR3 spans 13 amino acids. Deletions cut 6 bases from V and 2 bases from J, with 8 bases between. Germline CDR1 and CDR2: ENHRY and SYGVKD.

This chain links TRBV20-1 with TRBJ1-4, with a tentative D call TRBD1 (5 bases). This CDR3 spans 14 amino acids. Germline lookup yields CDR1 DFQATT and CDR2 SNEGSKA (reference sequence). V was cut by 1 base and J by 0 bases, with 6 bases left in between. The CDR3 loop is CSARGGATNEKLFF. The CDR3 DNA follows: TGCAGTGCTAGAGGGGGGGCAACTAATGAAAAACTGTTTTTT.

The chain carries TRBV11-2 and TRBJ2-2, with D tentatively TRBD2 (6 bases). The CDR3 is 17 residues long. V lost 1 base, J lost 7 bases, and 19 bases lay in between. From germline, CDR1 is SGHAT and CDR2 FQNNGV. The DNA of the CDR3 is TGTGCCAGCAGCTTAGGGAGGGTCTTAGCGTCTAACGGGGAGCTGTTTTTT. This encodes CASSLGRVLASNGELFF.

The chain recombines TRBV28 with TRBJ2-3; D perhaps matches TRBD2 (6 bases). Per germline, CDR1 MDHEN and CDR2 SYDVKM. CDR3 length equals 16 residues. V was trimmed by 3 bases and J by 1 base, leaving 14 bases between them. CDR3 nucleotides: TGTGCCAGCAGTTTCGCAGGCGGGGAGGGCACAGATACGCAGTATTTT. This gives the protein CASSFAGGEGTDTQYF.

This clonotype turned up a few times. The chain is built from TRBV7-2 and TRBJ1-2, with TRBD1 as a possible D gene (5 bases). Trimming took 1 base from V and 3 from J, leaving 9 bases between them. The germline V gene has CDR1 SGHTA and CDR2 FQGNSA. The CDR3 contains 14 residues. CDR3 in amino acids: CASSLGRDHYGYTF. The CDR3 nucleotides read TGTGCCAGCAGCTTAGGGCGGGACCACTATGGCTACACCTTC. Filled out from reference TRBV7-2 and TRBJ1-2, the complete variable domain reads GAGVSQSPSNKVTEKGKDVELRCDPISGHTALYWYRQSLGQGLEFLIYFQGNSAPDKSGLPSDRFSAERTGGSVSTLTIQRTQQEDSAVYLCASSLGRDHYGYTFGSGTRLTVV.

This clonotype was observed a few times. The rearrangement joins TRBV3-1 to TRBJ1-4; D call uncertain. Per the germline V gene, CDR1 is LGHDT and CDR2 is YNNKEL (reference sequence). Trimming pared 4 bases from V and 5 bases from J, leaving 14 bases between. The CDR3 length is 15 residues. This CDR3 reads CASSPNGRPNEKLFF. CDR3 DNA sequence: TGTGCCAGCAGCCCTAACGGACGGCCGAATGAAAAACTGTTTTTT.

V usage is TRBV7-9 and J usage is TRBJ2-3, with D maybe TRBD1 (5 bases). The CDR3 is 16 amino acids. The germline gives CDR1 SEHNR, CDR2 FQNEAQ (reference sequence). V was pared by 3 bases and J by 2 bases, with 15 bases between. The CDR3 nucleotides are TGTGCCAGCAGCTTCCCAGGGCCCCAGCACACAGATACGCAGTATTTT. Translation gives CASSFPGPQHTDTQYF.

This clonotype was seen a few times. The chain combines TRBV7-3 with TRBJ2-1; D is undetermined. Germline CDR1 reads SGHTA; CDR2 reads FQGTGA. With 0 bases removed from V and 9 bases from J, the gap between germline ends came to 12 bases. The CDR3 is 14 residues long. The CDR3 DNA is TGTGCCAGCAGCTTAACGAACTATAACAGTGAGCAGTTCTTC. Protein: CASSLTNYNSEQFF. Together with reference TRBV7-3 and TRBJ2-1, the CDR3 gives the full variable domain: GAGVSQTPSNKVTEKGKYVELRCDPISGHTALYWYRQSLGQGPEFLIYFQGTGAADDSGLPNDRFFAVRPEGSVSTLKIQRTERGDSAVYLCASSLTNYNSEQFFGPGTRLTVL.

This clonotype was detected many times. The genes are TRBV29-1 and TRBJ2-3, with D tentatively TRBD1 (6 bases). Germline V gives CDR1 SQVTM, CDR2 ANQGSEA. Trimming took 3 bases from V and 4 from J, leaving 8 bases between them. The CDR3 has 12 residues. The CDR3 loop reads CSVDQGPDTQYF. In DNA, the CDR3 is TGCAGCGTTGATCAGGGGCCAGATACGCAGTATTTT.

In this sample, this clonotype turned up a few times. The chain employs TRBV27 and TRBJ2-1; a weak D match, TRBD2 (6 bases). The CDR3 totals 17 residues. V shed 3 bases and J shed 4 bases, with 19 bases lying between them. Looked up from germline, CDR1 is MNHEY and CDR2 is SMNVEV (reference sequence). As DNA, the CDR3 is TGTGCCAGCAGTTTTTTGACTAGAAGCGACGAATACAATGAGCAGTTCTTC. It translates to CASSFLTRSDEYNEQFF.

The V call is TRBV28, the J call TRBJ2-3, with 14 bases identical to TRBD2. Trimming cost V 5 bases and J 5 bases; bases outside gene matches: 6. This CDR3 is 16 amino acids long. Germline lookup yields CDR1 MDHEN and CDR2 SYDVKM. The CDR3 nucleotides are TGTGCCAGCAGTCCCGGACTAGCGGGAGGAATAGATACGCAGTATTTT. Its protein is CASSPGLAGGIDTQYF.

V usage is TRBV12-3 or TRBV12-4 and J usage is TRBJ2-7; possibly TRBD2 for D (5 bases). The CDR3 runs to 14 residues. V lost 1 base and J 6 bases, leaving 13 bases between the germline ends. The CDR3 loop reads CASSLEGKGVEQYF. The CDR3 DNA sequence: TGTGCCAGCAGTTTAGAGGGAAAGGGAGTCGAGCAGTACTTC.

This clonotype was counted between two and nine times. The chain employs TRBV27 and TRBJ2-7, with a tentative D call TRBD1 (6 bases). The germline V and J ends were trimmed by 5 bases and 3 bases, with 17 bases remaining between them. The germline V gene has CDR1 MNHEY and CDR2 SMNVEV (reference sequence). The CDR3 is 15 residues long. In nucleotides, the CDR3 is TGTGCCAGCAGTAAACAGGGAATCGAATTCTACGAGCAGTACTTC. Translating gives CASSKQGIEFYEQYF.

The chain combines TRBV12-3 or TRBV12-4 with TRBJ2-3, with 8 positions matching TRBD2. V lost 2 bases to trimming and J lost 5 bases; unmatched junction nucleotides: 9. The CDR3 contains 16 residues. The CDR3 loop reads CASSLPPGRAGDTQYF. The CDR3, as DNA: TGTGCCAGCAGTTTACCGCCCGGGAGGGCCGGAGATACGCAGTATTTT.

This clonotype was counted between two and nine times. This chain uses TRBV6-4 with TRBJ2-3; 9 bases align to TRBD2. There are 16 residues in the CDR3. Germline V gene lookup returns CDR1 MRHNA and CDR2 SNTAGT. V shed 6 bases and J 4 bases; nucleotides not matched to a gene: 11. CDR3 sequence (DNA): TGTGCCAGCAGCGACATGCCGCGGGGGGGCCCAGATACGCAGTATTTT. Protein sequence: CASSDMPRGGPDTQYF.

This clonotype was picked up a small number of times. The chain carries TRBV20-1 and TRBJ1-1, with D possibly matching TRBD1 (5 bases). Germline V gene data show CDR1 as DFQATT and CDR2 as SNEGSKA (reference sequence). Trimming took off 3 bases at V and 2 bases at J, with 10 bases between the two ends. The CDR3 runs to 13 residues. The CDR3, as DNA: TGCAGTGCTAGTGGGCAGGGAAACACTGAAGCTTTCTTT. This translates into CSASGQGNTEAFF.